The following is a T cell receptor beta chain sequence with its context. This specimen comes from a study of blood T cell repertoires in COVID-19. For the study at large: Sites in the United States, Italy and Spain provided acute and convalescent COVID-19 samples. Sample material is recorded as cDNA or gDNA derived from T cells, B-cell-depleted T cells, or PBMCs.

CDR1 MNHEY and CDR2 SVGAGI come from the germline V gene. Trimming cost V 7 bases and J 1 base; bases outside gene matches: 4. The CDR3 consists of 14 residues. Per the authors' pipeline: Amplification from reference gene primers served as the basis for estimated nucleated cell counts. Assay used: immunoSEQ multiplex PCR; TCRdb lists only in-frame clones, some missing. Clonal size and the V and J genes are those of that table, whereas D and trimming came from the DNA. The repertoire holds about 91,000 clones, about four fifths seen once, with around 10% in the top ten. The receptor was isolated from a woman of 80 years or more with acute or convalescent COVID-19. The chain recombines TRBV6-5 with TRBJ1-5; TRBD1 agrees at 7 bases. The sequenced sample was peripheral blood. The CDR3 sequence: CASNRGLSNQPQHF. The CDR3 coding sequence is TGTGCCAGCAATAGGGGGCTGAGCAATCAGCCCCAGCATTTT.